This T cell receptor beta chain was sequenced for a study of shared clonotypes between healthy human individuals. Study at large: Each donor had three CD4 naive, three CD4 memory, two CD8 naive and one CD8 memory plate.

The sample holds one count of this clone. Antigen unknown. Germline CDR1 reads MGHRA; CDR2 reads YSYEKL. With 4 bases clipped from V and 4 bases from J, the junction kept 9 bases outside the gene matches. The CDR3 is 16 residues long. Study-wide points: The authors sampled blood alone, and tissue repertoires likely differ.

In the authors' methods: Filtering differed for immunoSEQ, which gave only junction sequences without quality scores. Sequencing was performed with immunoSEQ multiplex PCR; in TCRdb, only in-frame clones are kept and a portion is missing. V, J and clone size derive from that table, while D and trimming were established from the DNA sequence. The sample includes around 690,000 clones, around 91% seen only once; the top ten take 34%. This TCR was recovered from a man younger than 30 in good health. Some clones in this sample may be carry-over from other donors' samples. V gene TRBV4-1 combines with J gene TRBJ2-3, with TRBD2 identical over 9 bases. Sample: memory CD8+ T cells from PBMCs. Subset indicated: CD45RO+ cells pooled with CCR7-negative TemRA cells. The CDR3 nucleotides read TGCGCCAGCAGCCCACGTAGCGGGAGCGAGGCAGATACGCAGTATTTT. Its protein product is CASSPRSGSEADTQYF.